Below, one TCR beta chain is given with its context. This sample is part of a study of blood T cell repertoires in COVID-19. Profiled with immunoSEQ multiplex PCR; TCRdb holds only in-frame clones, not every one. This repertoire shows roughly 340,000 clones, over 80% found once; its top ten account for more than 5%. Specimen: peripheral blood. The source of this sequence is a woman aged 50 to 60 with COVID-19, enrolled during active disease.

CDR3 amino acids: CASSLLNPGRDEAFF. The DNA for the CDR3 is TGTGCCAGCAGCTTACTTAATCCGGGAAGGGATGAAGCTTTCTTT. V gene TRBV7-2 combines with J gene TRBJ1-1; D call uncertain. V gave up 2 bases and J gave up 7 bases, with 17 bases separating them. The CDR3 is 15 residues long. Germline V lookup: CDR1 SGHTA, CDR2 FQGNSA. The entire variable domain, with the rest obtained from reference TRBV7-2 and TRBJ1-1, is as follows: GAGVSQSPSNKVTEKGKDVELRCDPISGHTALYWYRQSLGQGLEFLIYFQGNSAPDKSGLPSDRFSAERTGGSVSTLTIQRTQQEDSAVYLCASSLLNPGRDEAFFGQGTRLTVV.